The clone carrying this T cell receptor beta chain has ten or more counts. TCRdb called the reads again in MiXCR, with one record for every CDR3 protein. Of thousands of distinct CDR3 sequences listed, roughly 8.6% were seen once; the top ten hold roughly 8.7%. This CDR3 has 13 amino acids. Losses at the gene ends were 3 bases for V and 7 bases for J; bases not matched to a gene: 5. Germline loops: CDR1 GTSNPN, CDR2 SVGIG (reference sequence). The TCR originated in a human donor with rheumatoid arthritis. This chain connects TRBV30 to TRBJ2-5, with TRBD1 matching over 10 bases. The sequenced material came from CD4+ T cells from synovial fluid. The CDR3 is CAWSPGQGRTQYF. The DNA for the CDR3 is TGTGCCTGGAGCCCGGGACAGGGGCGGACCCAGTACTTC.